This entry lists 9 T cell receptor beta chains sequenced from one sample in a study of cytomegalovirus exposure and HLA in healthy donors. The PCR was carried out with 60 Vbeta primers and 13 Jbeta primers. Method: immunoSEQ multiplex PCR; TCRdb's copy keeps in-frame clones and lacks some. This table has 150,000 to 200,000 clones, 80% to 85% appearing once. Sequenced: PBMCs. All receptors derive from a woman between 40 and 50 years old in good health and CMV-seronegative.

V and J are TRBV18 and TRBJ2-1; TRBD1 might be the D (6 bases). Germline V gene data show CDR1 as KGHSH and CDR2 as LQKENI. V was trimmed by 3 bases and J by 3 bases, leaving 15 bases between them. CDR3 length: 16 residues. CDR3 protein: CASSPRQADLYNEQFF. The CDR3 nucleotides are TGTGCCAGCTCACCGAGACAGGCCGACCTCTACAATGAGCAGTTCTTC.

In DNA, the CDR3 is TGTGCCAGCAGCTTTTCGAAGACTAGCGGGATTACCGGGGAGCTGTTTTTT. Protein product: CASSFSKTSGITGELFF. The chain has TRBV5-8 and TRBJ2-2; TRBD2 matches 11 bases. CDR1 is SGHTS and CDR2 is YDEGEE in the germline V gene. This CDR3 comprises 17 residues. Trimming took 2 bases from V and 5 from J; bases not matched to a gene: 8.

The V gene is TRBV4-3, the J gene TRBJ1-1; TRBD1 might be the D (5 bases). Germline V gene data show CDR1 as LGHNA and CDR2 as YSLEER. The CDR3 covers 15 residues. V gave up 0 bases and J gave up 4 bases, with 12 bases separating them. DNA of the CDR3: TGCGCCAGCAGCCAAGAACCGGGGGTTGGCACTGAAGCTTTCTTT. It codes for CASSQEPGVGTEAFF.

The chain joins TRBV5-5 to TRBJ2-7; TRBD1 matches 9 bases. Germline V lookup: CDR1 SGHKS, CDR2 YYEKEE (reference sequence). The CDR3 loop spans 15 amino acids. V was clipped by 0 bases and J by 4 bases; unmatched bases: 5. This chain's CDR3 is CASSLEDRGFYEQYF. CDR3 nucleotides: TGTGCCAGCAGCTTGGAAGACAGGGGGTTTTACGAGCAGTACTTC.

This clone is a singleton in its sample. The CDR3 nucleotides are TGTGCCAGCAGTTTCATCCGACTAGCGGGTACCGGGGAGCTGTTTTTT. Its translation is CASSFIRLAGTGELFF. The chain has TRBV7-2 and TRBJ2-2; TRBD2 matches 10 bases. The CDR3 runs to 16 residues. Trimming removed 6 bases from V and 5 bases from J; junction bases left unmatched: 9. From germline, CDR1 is SGHTA and CDR2 FQGNSA.

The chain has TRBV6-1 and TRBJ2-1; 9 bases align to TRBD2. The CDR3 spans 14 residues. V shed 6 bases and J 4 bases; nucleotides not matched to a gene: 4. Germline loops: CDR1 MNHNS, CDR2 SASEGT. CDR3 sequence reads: CASSRTSAYNEQFF. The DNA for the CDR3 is TGTGCCAGCAGCAGGACTAGCGCATACAATGAGCAGTTCTTC.

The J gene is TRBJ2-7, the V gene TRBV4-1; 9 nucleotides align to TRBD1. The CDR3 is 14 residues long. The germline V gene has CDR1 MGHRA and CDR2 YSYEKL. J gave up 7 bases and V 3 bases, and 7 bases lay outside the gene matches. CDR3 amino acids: CASSHATGTGEQYV. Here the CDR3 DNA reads TGCGCCAGCAGCCATGCTACAGGGACAGGGGAGCAGTACGTC.

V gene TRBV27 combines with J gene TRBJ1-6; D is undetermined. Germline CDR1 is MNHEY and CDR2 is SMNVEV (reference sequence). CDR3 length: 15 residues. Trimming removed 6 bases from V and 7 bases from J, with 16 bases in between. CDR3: CASSSDGPPNSPLHF. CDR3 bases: TGTGCCAGCAGCTCCGATGGGCCTCCGAATTCACCCCTCCACTTT.

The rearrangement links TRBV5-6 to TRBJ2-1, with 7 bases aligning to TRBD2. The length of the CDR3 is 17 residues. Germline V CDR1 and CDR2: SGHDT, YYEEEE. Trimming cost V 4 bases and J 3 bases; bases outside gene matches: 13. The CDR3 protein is CASSLFGSAGLYNEQFF. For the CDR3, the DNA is TGTGCCAGCAGCCTCTTTGGCTCAGCGGGACTCTACAATGAGCAGTTCTTC.